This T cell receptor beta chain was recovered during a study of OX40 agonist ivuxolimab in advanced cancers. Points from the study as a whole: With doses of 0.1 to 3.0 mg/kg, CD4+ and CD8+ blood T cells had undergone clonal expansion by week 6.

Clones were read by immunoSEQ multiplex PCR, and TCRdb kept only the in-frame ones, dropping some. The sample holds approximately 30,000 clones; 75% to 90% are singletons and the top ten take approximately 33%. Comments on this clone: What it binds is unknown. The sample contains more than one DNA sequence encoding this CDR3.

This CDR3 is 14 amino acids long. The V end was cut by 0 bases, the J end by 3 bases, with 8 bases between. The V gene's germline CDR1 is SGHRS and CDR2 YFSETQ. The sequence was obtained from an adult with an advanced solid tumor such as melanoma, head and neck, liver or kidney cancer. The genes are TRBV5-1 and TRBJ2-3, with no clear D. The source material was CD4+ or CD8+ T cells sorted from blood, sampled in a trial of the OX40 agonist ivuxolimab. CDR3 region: CASSLALGTDTQYF. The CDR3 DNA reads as TGCGCCAGCAGCTTGGCCCTCGGAACAGATACGCAGTATTTT.